The present entry profiles one T cell receptor (beta chain) with its context. These data come from a study of blood T cells in healthy people across ages. A sample-barcoded 5' primer and a J-beta primer mix were used in a second PCR of roughly 6 to 11 cycles. TCRdb passed the 5' RACE reads through MiXCR, listing each CDR3 protein once. The table includes about 760,000 distinct CDR3 sequences, 25% detected once. The CDR3 sequence is 15 residues long. Germline CDR1 is SGHRS and CDR2 is YFSETQ. The junction had 11 bases not matched to a gene; V was cut back by 0 bases and J by 8 bases. These data were also filed under a second study, of T cells of mothers and their children.

This TCR was sampled from a boy younger than 18 in good health. The sequenced material came from blood. The chain employs TRBV5-1 and TRBJ2-7, with 7 positions matching TRBD2. CDR3 in amino acids: CASSLGLAETYKQYF. Here the CDR3 DNA reads TGCGCCAGCAGCTTGGGGCTAGCGGAGACGTACAAGCAGTACTTC.